This T cell receptor (beta chain) was documented in a study of T cell responses to AZD1222 COVID-19 vaccine. Study information: Investigators merged groups given second doses at roughly 4 or roughly 12 weeks. The study's findings and limits: Most donors were white British, females outnumbered males, and clonal diversity was possibly underestimated. There were vaccine-associated CD4 TCRs across spike, dominant at 160-218 and 743-854. As reported, nearly half of all spike-specific TCRs target variant regions that are unmutated.

Data came from immunoSEQ multiplex PCR; TCRdb stores just in-frame clones and leaves some out. The sample yields 180,000 or so clones, almost 90% seen once. This CDR3 comprises 15 residues. Germline V gene data show CDR1 as SGHKS and CDR2 as YYEKEE (reference sequence). Trimming cost V 0 bases and J 0 bases, with 7 bases left between them. A remark on this clone: What it binds is unknown.

This material consisted of peripheral blood, taken on day 0 of AZD1222 vaccination. This clonotype originated in an adult in good health. The rearrangement joins TRBV5-5 to TRBJ1-5; D call uncertain. The CDR3 here is CASSLAGNSNQPQHF. The CDR3 DNA reads as TGTGCCAGCAGCTTGGCGGGGAATAGCAATCAGCCCCAGCATTTT. Looking up the rest from reference TRBV5-5 and TRBJ1-5 gives the full variable domain: DAGVTQSPTHLIKTRGQQVTLRCSPISGHKSVSWYQQVLGQGPQFIFQYYEKEERGRGNFPDRFSARQFPNYSSELNVNALLLGDSALYLCASSLAGNSNQPQHFGDGTRLSIL.